Listed here are 27 T cell receptor beta chains from one sample, sequenced in a study of cytomegalovirus exposure and HLA in healthy donors. Both 60 Vbeta primers and 13 Jbeta primers went into the PCR. Repertoires were generated with immunoSEQ multiplex PCR, while TCRdb's copy carries only in-frame clones and drops some. The repertoire holds 150,000 to 200,000 clones, with approximately 85% as singletons. The sample was PBMCs. These receptors were obtained from a man aged 18 to 30 in good health and CMV-seronegative.

The V gene is TRBV7-3, the J gene TRBJ2-1, with 8 bases lining up with TRBD1. This CDR3 spans 14 amino acids. Germline V gene data show CDR1 as SGHTA and CDR2 as FQGTGA. The J segment lost 3 bases and the V segment lost 5 bases, leaving 3 bases of the junction unmatched. The CDR3 bases are TGTGCCAGCAGCACCGGGACAGGCTACAATGAGCAGTTCTTC. Translation: CASSTGTGYNEQFF.

In regard to this clone: One end of the junction fails to match germline, which may point to a read error. CDR3 DNA sequence: TGTGCCAGCCAAAAATCTGGACTAAACACCGGGGGGCTGTTTTTT. This sequence encodes CASQKSGLNTGGLFF. The chain combines TRBV5-4 with TRBJ2-2; possible D gene TRBD2, 6 bases. The CDR3 is made up of 15 amino acids. The germline V gene has CDR1 SGHNT and CDR2 YYREEE (reference sequence).

The CDR3 sequence: CASSLLRSRYAPLHF. CDR3 DNA: TGTGCCAGCAGCCTCTTACGGTCCCGCTATGCACCCCTCCACTTT. The V gene is TRBV14, the J gene TRBJ1-6; D gene ambiguous. The germline V gene has CDR1 SGHDN and CDR2 FVKESK. The germline V and J ends were trimmed by 4 bases and 11 bases, with 18 bases remaining between them. The CDR3 contains 15 residues.

The V call is TRBV4-3, the J call TRBJ1-1; TRBD1 matches at 7 bases. CDR3 length: 16 amino acids. The V and J ends lost 0 bases and 1 base, in that order; junction bases with no gene match: 5. Germline CDR1 LGHNA, CDR2 YSLEER. For the CDR3, the DNA is TGCGCCAGCAGCCAAGATAGGACAGGTACGAACACTGAAGCTTTCTTT. It codes for CASSQDRTGTNTEAFF.

About this clone itself: This specimen includes other DNA sequences encoding the same CDR3. The CDR3 DNA is TGCGCCAGCAGTACTAGCGGGAGTCCTCTCTACGAGCAGTACTTC. Translation: CASSTSGSPLYEQYF. The rearrangement uses TRBV5-1 and TRBJ2-7; 11 positions agree with TRBD2. Trimming cost V 5 bases and J 3 bases; bases outside gene matches: 7. Germline V CDR1 and CDR2: SGHRS, YFSETQ. This CDR3 comprises 15 residues.

This clone was observed a few times. The chain links TRBV9 to TRBJ1-2; maybe TRBD1 (6 bases). The CDR3 is made up of 15 amino acids. Germline loops: CDR1 SGDLS, CDR2 YYNGEE. V dropped 1 base and J dropped 4 bases, with 14 bases sitting between them. CDR3: CASSVTDSQSYGYTF. CDR3 DNA sequence: TGTGCCAGCAGCGTAACGGACAGCCAGTCCTATGGCTACACCTTC.

CDR3 nucleotide sequence: TGTGCCAGCAGCGCTGGGGGCGGTCAAGATACGCAGTATTTT. This translates into CASSAGGGQDTQYF. The chain recombines TRBV9 with TRBJ2-3; D possibly corresponds to TRBD1 (6 bases). Per germline, CDR1 SGDLS and CDR2 YYNGEE. With 3 bases removed from V and 5 bases from J, the gap between germline ends came to 13 bases. CDR3 length: 14 residues.

The chain carries TRBV2 and TRBJ2-1, with TRBD1 matching over 11 bases. The ends lost 6 bases at V and 6 bases at J; junction bases unmatched: 7. In germline, CDR1 is SNHLY, CDR2 FYNNEI. The CDR3 is 15 residues long. This CDR3 reads CASSGGQGAVNEQFF. The CDR3 DNA reads TGTGCCAGCAGCGGTGGACAGGGGGCGGTCAATGAGCAGTTCTTC.

The chain employs TRBV4-1 and TRBJ2-3, with no clear D. This CDR3 is built from 16 residues. V lost 0 bases, J lost 0 bases, and 10 bases lay in between. Germline CDR1 and CDR2: MGHRA and YSYEKL. The CDR3 here is CASSQDTRLSTDTQYF. The CDR3 bases are TGCGCCAGCAGCCAAGATACCAGGTTGAGCACAGATACGCAGTATTTT.

The J gene is TRBJ1-1, the V gene TRBV29-1, with D hard to call. Per the germline V gene, CDR1 is SQVTM and CDR2 is ANQGSEA. The CDR3 is 13 residues long. V shed 3 bases and J shed 4 bases, with 12 bases lying between them. CDR3 region: CSVEKVSGTEAFF. CDR3 in DNA: TGCAGCGTTGAGAAGGTCAGCGGCACTGAAGCTTTCTTT.

The chain carries TRBV11-2 and TRBJ2-5; 7 bases are shared with TRBD2. V lost 5 bases to trimming and J lost 1 base; unmatched junction nucleotides: 7. Germline assignment: CDR1 SGHAT and CDR2 FQNNGV. The CDR3 is 15 residues long. The CDR3 protein is CASSLVGGAQETQYF. CDR3 in DNA: TGTGCCAGCAGCCTAGTGGGAGGGGCCCAAGAGACCCAGTACTTC. The complete variable domain, with remaining parts taken from reference TRBV11-2 and TRBJ2-5, reads EAGVAQSPRYKIIEKRQSVAFWCNPISGHATLYWYQQILGQGPKLLIQFQNNGVVDDSQLPKDRFSAERLKGVDSTLKIQPAKLEDSAVYLCASSLVGGAQETQYFGPGTRLLVL.

V is TRBV6-1 and J is TRBJ2-3; 12 bases map to TRBD2. V lost 5 bases, J lost 4 bases, and 4 bases stayed unmatched. The CDR3 is 15 amino acids. In germline, CDR1 is MNHNS, CDR2 SASEGT. The CDR3 loop reads CASSPTSGSADTQYF. The CDR3 DNA is TGTGCCAGCAGTCCGACTAGCGGGAGTGCAGATACGCAGTATTTT.

Only a few counts were recorded for this clone. V is TRBV4-3 and J is TRBJ2-2, with 10 bases matching TRBD1. Germline loops: CDR1 LGHNA, CDR2 YSLEER. CDR3 size: 17 residues. Trimming removed 0 bases from V and 3 bases from J; junction bases left unmatched: 4. The CDR3 region is CASSQDLGQGYTGELFF. In DNA, the CDR3 is TGCGCCAGCAGCCAAGATCTGGGACAGGGGTACACCGGGGAGCTGTTTTTT.

The J gene is TRBJ2-7, the V gene TRBV5-6; D call uncertain. V was shortened by 4 bases and J by 0 bases, with 11 bases between the two germline ends. The CDR3 extends over 14 amino acids. In germline, CDR1 is SGHDT, CDR2 YYEEEE. In DNA form, the CDR3 reads TGTGCCAGCAGCCTGCTGCGCCCCTCCTACGAGCAGTACTTC. Translation gives CASSLLRPSYEQYF.

This clone was seen a single time. The V call is TRBV2, the J call TRBJ1-3; D possibly corresponds to TRBD1 (5 bases). Trimming pared 4 bases from V and 1 base from J, leaving 14 bases between. Germline V gives CDR1 SNHLY, CDR2 FYNNEI. The CDR3 has 16 amino acids. CDR3 amino acids: CASSGRGGASGNTIYF. In nucleotides, the CDR3 is TGTGCCAGCAGTGGTCGGGGAGGGGCTTCTGGAAACACCATATATTTT.

The chain joins TRBV2 to TRBJ1-1; the D is unclear. V was trimmed by 6 bases and J by 1 base, leaving 15 bases between them. This CDR3 has 15 residues. Per germline, CDR1 SNHLY and CDR2 FYNNEI. CDR3 in DNA: TGTGCCAGCAGCCCGTCCGGACTGGGGAACACTGAAGCTTTCTTT. It specifies CASSPSGLGNTEAFF.

This clone was seen only once. J is TRBJ1-5 and V is TRBV7-8; D might be TRBD1 (6 bases). Germline lookup yields CDR1 SGHVS and CDR2 FQNEAQ. The CDR3 has 18 residues. With 5 bases removed from V and 3 bases from J, the gap between germline ends came to 23 bases. The CDR3 nucleotides are TGTGCCAGCAGCAGGGTAGGGGGTACCAGCACATCCAATCAGCCCCAGCATTTT. Protein sequence: CASSRVGGTSTSNQPQHF. Together with reference TRBV7-8 and TRBJ1-5, the CDR3 gives the full variable domain: GAGVSQSPRYKVAKRGQDVALRCDPISGHVSLFWYQQALGQGPEFLTYFQNEAQLDKSGLPSDRFFAERPEGSVSTLKIQRTQQEDSAVYLCASSRVGGTSTSNQPQHFGDGTRLSIL.

With regard to this clone: The same CDR3 also results from other DNA sequences found in this sample. The V gene is TRBV5-1, the J gene TRBJ1-3, with D unresolved. The CDR3 extends over 14 amino acids. The germline V and J ends were trimmed by 0 bases and 4 bases, with 8 bases remaining between them. Germline V gives CDR1 SGHRS, CDR2 YFSETQ. The CDR3, as DNA: TGCGCCAGCAGCTTGGCCGGGTACGGAAACACCATATATTTT. Amino acid sequence: CASSLAGYGNTIYF.

This rearrangement joins TRBV28 to TRBJ1-1; perhaps TRBD1 as D (5 bases). The CDR3 has 14 amino acids. V lost 2 bases and J lost 6, with 13 bases in between. Germline V CDR1 and CDR2: MDHEN, SYDVKM. The CDR3 DNA follows: TGTGCCAGCAGTTTAGGGGCAGGGATCGCTGAAGCTTTCTTT. This encodes CASSLGAGIAEAFF.

This sequence joins TRBV4-1 and TRBJ1-1, with 12 bases aligning to TRBD1. The germline gives CDR1 MGHRA, CDR2 YSYEKL. The CDR3 is 16 amino acids. J lost 1 base, V lost 4 bases, and 4 bases had no gene match. CDR3: CASSLGTGGANTEAFF. The CDR3 nucleotides read TGCGCCAGCAGCCTCGGGACAGGGGGCGCGAACACTGAAGCTTTCTTT.

V and J are TRBV7-2 and TRBJ2-7; 9 bases match TRBD2. The J segment lost 0 bases and the V segment lost 2 bases, leaving 11 bases of the junction unmatched. The CDR3 is 18 amino acids. Germline CDR1 reads SGHTA; CDR2 reads FQGNSA. The CDR3 is CASSLLGLAGPNSYEQYF. Here the CDR3 DNA reads TGTGCCAGCAGCTTACTAGGGCTAGCGGGGCCTAACTCCTACGAGCAGTACTTC.

The rearrangement joins TRBV30 to TRBJ2-1; D not resolved. V was trimmed by 6 bases and J by 2 bases, leaving 14 bases between them. The CDR3 has 14 amino acids. The V gene's germline CDR1 is GTSNPN and CDR2 SVGIG (reference sequence). The CDR3 DNA sequence: TGTGCCTGCCAACCCAGTAACCCCTACAATGAGCAGTTCTTC. The encoded protein is CACQPSNPYNEQFF.

This clone was counted only a few times. The V gene is TRBV6-6, the J gene TRBJ2-1; a possible D gene is TRBD1 (6 bases). V dropped 2 bases and J dropped 10 bases, with 15 bases sitting between them. The germline V gene has CDR1 MNHNY and CDR2 SVGAGI (reference sequence). CDR3 length: 14 amino acids. CDR3 DNA: TGTGCCAGCAGTTACGCAGGGGAGTCGACGGAGCAGTTCTTC. Translated, it gives CASSYAGESTEQFF.

The chain combines TRBV2 with TRBJ1-2; no reliable D call. Germline CDR1 SNHLY, CDR2 FYNNEI. The CDR3 has 11 amino acids. V gave up 6 bases and J gave up 8 bases, with 10 bases separating them. The CDR3 DNA follows: TGTGCCAGCAGCTCGGAGGACGGCTACACCTTC. This gives the protein CASSSEDGYTF. The full variable domain, with the rest looked up from reference TRBV2 and TRBJ1-2, is EPEVTQTPSHQVTQMGQEVILRCVPISNHLYFYWYRQILGQKVEFLVSFYNNEISEKSEIFDDQFSVERPDGSNFTLKIRSTKLEDSAMYFCASSSEDGYTFGSGTRLTVV.

V is TRBV19 and J is TRBJ2-2; 10 bases map to TRBD2. The CDR3 contains 15 residues. Per germline, CDR1 LNHDA and CDR2 SQIVND (reference sequence). Trimming removed 4 bases from V and 5 bases from J; junction bases left unmatched: 4. CDR3 coding DNA: TGTGCCAGTAGTAGACAGCGGGAGGGGACCGGGGAGCTGTTTTTT. This codes for CASSRQREGTGELFF.

V is TRBV29-1 and J is TRBJ1-1, with TRBD1 identical over 7 bases. J was trimmed by 0 bases and V by 6 bases; bases with no gene match: 10. The germline CDR1 and CDR2 sequences are SQVTM and ANQGSEA. This CDR3 spans 15 amino acids. CDR3 protein: CSVPSDRAMNTEAFF. CDR3 nucleotides: TGCAGCGTGCCCTCAGACAGGGCAATGAACACTGAAGCTTTCTTT.

The genes are TRBV5-4 and TRBJ1-4; a weak D match, TRBD1 (5 bases). The germline V and J ends were trimmed by 4 bases and 1 base, with 17 bases remaining between them. CDR3 size: 17 residues. Germline V gives CDR1 SGHNT, CDR2 YYREEE (reference sequence). The CDR3 nucleotides are TGTGCCAGCAGCCCCAAGGCGGGGCGGGAAACTAATGAAAAACTGTTTTTT. It translates to CASSPKAGRETNEKLFF. Variable domain in full (rest from reference TRBV5-4 and TRBJ1-4): ETGVTQSPTHLIKTRGQQVTLRCSSQSGHNTVSWYQQALGQGPQFIFQYYREEENGRGNFPPRFSGLQFPNYSSELNVNALELDDSALYLCASSPKAGRETNEKLFFGSGTQLSVL.